A selection of T cell receptor beta chains follows, all from one sample in a study of human T cells and chemical hapten exposure. From the RACE reads, TCRdb called clonotypes with MiXCR, one entry per CDR3 protein. The sample records 150,000 to 200,000 distinct CDR3 sequences, roughly a quarter being singletons. The specimen comprised whole blood, sampled in connection with sensitization to the hapten diphenylcyclopropenone (DPC). Every receptor here comes from a woman in her late teens or twenties with alopecia areata. Some clones in this sample may be carry-over from other donors' samples. CDR3s include the opening cysteine and the closing phenylalanine or tryptophan. D genes are given only for firm matches. The size of a clone is reported for some rows only, either as once, few or many, or as a class for expanded clones.

cdr3_length: 12; clone_size: few; j_call: TRBJ2-3; v_call: TRBV20-1; d_call: .; cdr3_aa: CSARRAADTQYF; cdr3_nt: TGCAGTGCTAGACGGGCGGCAGATACGCAGTATTTT
cdr3_length: 14; clone_size: .; j_call: TRBJ2-2; v_call: TRBV2; d_call: .; cdr3_aa: CASSGTRSTGELFF; cdr3_nt: TGTGCCAGCAGTGGGACACGATCCACCGGGGAGCTGTTTTTT
cdr3_length: 12; clone_size: .; j_call: TRBJ2-3; v_call: TRBV20-1; d_call: .; cdr3_aa: CSATSVGDTQYF; cdr3_nt: TGCAGTGCTACCTCTGTGGGAGATACGCAGTATTTT
cdr3_length: 13; clone_size: few; j_call: TRBJ2-5; v_call: TRBV27; d_call: .; cdr3_aa: CASSPVTPWTQYF; cdr3_nt: TGTGCCAGCAGTCCCGTGACCCCCTGGACCCAGTACTTC
cdr3_length: 13; clone_size: once; j_call: TRBJ2-7; v_call: TRBV20-1; d_call: TRBD2; cdr3_aa: CSAGEGANYEQYF; cdr3_nt: TGCAGTGCTGGGGAGGGCGCCAACTACGAGCAGTACTTC
cdr3_length: 15; clone_size: .; j_call: TRBJ1-6; v_call: TRBV27; d_call: .; cdr3_aa: CASSPPRSYNSPLHF; cdr3_nt: TGTGCCAGCAGCCCCCCTCGGAGCTATAATTCACCCCTCCACTTT
cdr3_length: 15; clone_size: .; j_call: TRBJ2-7; v_call: TRBV7-2; d_call: .; cdr3_aa: CASSLTGPTRSEQYF; cdr3_nt: TGTGCCAGCAGCCTCACCGGGCCTACAAGAAGCGAGCAGTACTTC
cdr3_length: 12; clone_size: .; j_call: TRBJ1-1; v_call: TRBV9; d_call: .; cdr3_aa: CASSRQVGEAFF; cdr3_nt: TGTGCCAGCAGCCGACAGGTCGGAGAAGCTTTCTTT
cdr3_length: 17; clone_size: .; j_call: TRBJ2-3; v_call: TRBV4-2; d_call: TRBD2; cdr3_aa: CASSRTSGVASTDTQYF; cdr3_nt: TGTGCCAGCAGCCGGACTAGCGGGGTAGCTAGCACAGATACGCAGTATTTT
cdr3_length: 15; clone_size: .; j_call: TRBJ2-1; v_call: TRBV10-3; d_call: .; cdr3_aa: CAISDAGRNYNEQFF; cdr3_nt: TGTGCCATCAGTGATGCGGGGCGGAACTACAATGAGCAGTTCTTC
cdr3_length: 13; clone_size: many; j_call: TRBJ1-1; v_call: TRBV9; d_call: .; cdr3_aa: CASSPTNTGEAFF; cdr3_nt: TGTGCCAGCAGCCCTACTAACACAGGGGAAGCTTTCTTT
cdr3_length: 14; clone_size: .; j_call: TRBJ2-1; v_call: TRBV6-5; d_call: .; cdr3_aa: CASRPRDFYNEQFF; cdr3_nt: TGTGCCAGCAGGCCCCGGGACTTCTACAATGAGCAGTTCTTC
cdr3_length: 15; clone_size: .; j_call: TRBJ2-7; v_call: TRBV6-2/TRBV6-3; d_call: TRBD1; cdr3_aa: CASSSYRGKVHEQYF; cdr3_nt: TGTGCCAGCAGCTCCTACAGGGGGAAGGTCCACGAGCAGTACTTC
cdr3_length: 15; clone_size: .; j_call: TRBJ1-5; v_call: TRBV27; d_call: TRBD1; cdr3_aa: CASSADRGPGQPQHF; cdr3_nt: TGTGCCAGCAGTGCCGACAGGGGGCCGGGACAGCCCCAGCATTTT
cdr3_length: 13; clone_size: .; j_call: TRBJ2-1; v_call: TRBV19; d_call: .; cdr3_aa: CASSIVASGEQFF; cdr3_nt: TGTGCCAGTAGTATAGTCGCGTCGGGTGAGCAGTTCTTC
cdr3_length: 15; clone_size: .; j_call: TRBJ2-7; v_call: TRBV9; d_call: TRBD2; cdr3_aa: CASSVGAGGTYEQYF; cdr3_nt: TGTGCCAGCAGCGTCGGAGCGGGGGGCACCTACGAGCAGTACTTC
cdr3_length: 15; clone_size: .; j_call: TRBJ1-1; v_call: TRBV20-1; d_call: .; cdr3_aa: CSVSGQTFTTVEAFF; cdr3_nt: TGCAGTGTTTCGGGCCAAACCTTCACTACCGTCGAAGCTTTCTTT
cdr3_length: 17; clone_size: .; j_call: TRBJ2-1; v_call: TRBV5-1; d_call: TRBD2; cdr3_aa: CASSISPLAGSSDEQFF; cdr3_nt: TGCGCCAGCAGCATCAGCCCACTAGCGGGATCGTCGGATGAGCAGTTCTTC
cdr3_length: 14; clone_size: many; j_call: TRBJ1-1; v_call: TRBV6-1; d_call: .; cdr3_aa: CASSRGGFNTEAFF; cdr3_nt: TGTGCCAGCTCGAGGGGGGGCTTTAACACTGAAGCTTTCTTT
cdr3_length: 13; clone_size: once; j_call: TRBJ1-3; v_call: TRBV20-1; d_call: TRBD1; cdr3_aa: CSYQDRDGNTIYF; cdr3_nt: TGCAGTTACCAGGACAGGGATGGAAACACCATATATTTT
cdr3_length: 16; clone_size: few; j_call: TRBJ2-5; v_call: TRBV9; d_call: .; cdr3_aa: CASSFSGGRDQETQYF; cdr3_nt: TGTGCCAGCAGCTTCAGTGGGGGTAGAGATCAAGAGACCCAGTACTTC
cdr3_length: 15; clone_size: few; j_call: TRBJ2-7; v_call: TRBV4-3; d_call: TRBD2; cdr3_aa: CASSQEGSGRYEQYF; cdr3_nt: TGCGCCAGCAGCCAAGAGGGTAGCGGGAGGTACGAGCAGTACTTC
cdr3_length: 13; clone_size: .; j_call: TRBJ1-4; v_call: TRBV4-1; d_call: TRBD1; cdr3_aa: CASLGQGDEKLFF; cdr3_nt: TGCGCCAGCTTGGGACAGGGGGATGAAAAACTGTTTTTT